This TCR beta chain originates from a study of cytomegalovirus exposure and HLA in healthy donors. 60 Vbeta and 13 Jbeta primers were used in PCR. Clones were sequenced by immunoSEQ multiplex PCR, and TCRdb holds only the in-frame ones, with some missing. The sample records 150,000 to 190,000 clones, 65% to 90% being singletons. Germline V gene sequence: CDR1 SEHNR, CDR2 FQNEAQ (reference sequence). Unmatched junction bases numbered 6, after V lost 2 bases and J lost 1 base. The CDR3 runs to 16 residues. This receptor was taken from a woman aged 45-65 years in good health and CMV-seropositive. V is TRBV7-9 and J is TRBJ2-7; 9 bases are shared with TRBD1. Material: PBMCs. CDR3: CASSLPTGGPSYEQYF. The CDR3 DNA sequence: TGTGCCAGCAGCTTACCCACAGGGGGCCCTTCCTACGAGCAGTACTTC.